The T cell receptor beta chain described here comes from a study of blood T cell repertoires in COVID-19. Study context: The United States, Italy and Spain supplied acute and convalescent COVID-19 samples.

This CDR3 comprises 17 residues. The ends lost 0 bases at V and 7 bases at J; junction bases unmatched: 11. The germline V gene has CDR1 SGHDT and CDR2 YYEEEE. Per the original methods: For nucleated cells, counts were estimated from reference gene primer amplification. Sequencing used immunoSEQ multiplex PCR; TCRdb keeps in-frame clones, though not all of them. The V and J calls and clone size were taken over from that table, and D and trimming were inferred from the DNA. The profile shows 200,000 to 250,000 clones, roughly 90% of them singletons. The TCR sequence derives from a woman aged 45-65 years in a cohort exposed to, infected with or recovered from COVID-19 (not recorded which). The chain is built from TRBV5-6 and TRBJ2-1; 9 positions match TRBD2. The sequencing input was PBMCs or T cells enriched from blood (not recorded which). The CDR3 sequence: CASSLDRAGGPGNEQFF. Here the CDR3 DNA reads TGTGCCAGCAGCTTGGATAGAGCGGGGGGCCCGGGAAATGAGCAGTTCTTC.